The entry that follows covers one T cell receptor beta chain sequence. This clonotype was seen only a few times. Its antigen is still unknown. No clone much larger than this one lies a single base away; base qualities are absent. This sample is part of a study of T cells in Graves' hyperthyroidism and ophthalmopathy (dated by TCRdb to between 2019 and 2020). Regarding the research as a whole: Peripheral blood samples were taken at initial diagnosis, before any treatment was given. To identify TCR V-J signatures that set the groups apart, the researchers used a discovery cohort of about a hundred patients, made up of around 40 with Graves' ophthalmopathy and 57 with stable Graves' hyperthyroidism. Whether ophthalmopathy could be predicted prospectively was tested in an independent validation cohort made up of under 20 hyperthyroidism patients plus 17 patients who later progressed to ophthalmopathy. For training and testing, the roughly 100 patients in the discovery cohort were randomly divided in a 7:3 ratio. In addition, the study compared T-cell repertoires in thyroid tissue and in blood from six Graves' hyperthyroidism patients. Following sampling, methimazole starting at 30 mg daily was given to hyperthyroidism patients, and high-dose intravenous methylprednisolone was given to ophthalmopathy patients. The paper describes TCR Vbeta CDR3 sequencing of 135 peripheral blood samples, made up of around 41 ophthalmopathy patients, around 78 hyperthyroidism patients and some 17 progressor patients.

Sequences SGHTA (CDR1) and FQGNSA (CDR2) are obtained from the germline V gene. After removal of 2 bases from V and 5 bases from J, the junction retains 3 bases not matched to a gene. There are 13 amino acids in the CDR3, from cysteine to phenylalanine inclusive. The sequence is cut down to CDR3 DNA, 39 bases in frame from base 1. Study-level results and caveats: Sample size was not statistically predetermined, and blinding of investigators to group allocation was not performed. Most expanded thyroid clonotypes (frequency above 0.001) were also detected in blood, suggesting blood repertoires may reflect thyroid immune responses. In validation, the model predicted progression to ophthalmopathy with approximately 70% sensitivity and less than 75% specificity, a median of about 6 months before onset. In cross-validation, a model built on a 13 V-J signature told ophthalmopathy apart from stable hyperthyroidism with 85% to 90% sensitivity and approximately 84% specificity, and in testing the same model reached 80%/75%.

TCR beta CDR3 regions were amplified from RNA transcripts. For the first round of RT-PCR on the TCR CDR3, the HTBI primer set was used together with the Qiagen OneStep RT-PCR kit. Libraries were constructed in a second round of multiplex PCR, after which size selection and purification were performed. Libraries were sequenced paired-end with 100 bp reads on an Illumina HiSeq2000. As for the authors' bioinformatics: SOAPnuke was used to process the raw data, removing reads that contained adapters or uncalled bases, had a mean Phred below 15, or lacked an exact match to the constant primer or identifier. COPE v1.2.5 was used to merge high-quality paired reads, and clonotypes were defined as unique nucleotide sequences. MiTCR v1.1 was used to align the clonotypes against IMGT TRBV, TRBD and TRBJ reference segments. Only V-J combinations with frequency above 0.0001, covering about 99% of repertoires, were analysed. A TCS score was defined as the ratio between F50 (clonal expansion) and ExV (chaos), using BLOSUM62-based TCRdist between CDR3 peptides within each V-J. Welch's t-statistics and random forest reduced 514 V-J features to 13, which were used in a naive Bayes classifier (R e1071). TCRdb reanalyzed the raw reads on its own, using fastp at Q25 for trimming and MiXCR for clone calling, and kept in-frame beta chains. Rows matching on CDR3 protein sequence are summarized as one entry with the most common DNA and genes. TCRdb's processing, not the authors', yielded these V and J calls. The sample has some 490,000 distinct CDR3 sequences on record, 22% of them singletons. The ten largest clones represent approximately 49% of the sample.

Ophthalmopathy patients had moderately to severely active disease, Clinical Activity Score of at least 3, NOSPECS grade of at least 4, and duration under 3 months. The study excluded patients with uncontrolled infections, other autoimmune diseases, pregnancy or lactation. Diagnoses were based on clinical symptoms, serum thyroxine and TRAb, thyroid ultrasound and orbital computed tomography. PBMCs were isolated from approximately 10 ml of fresh peripheral blood by Ficoll-Paque density gradient centrifugation. Total RNA was extracted using Trizol reagent, and RNA quality was assessed on an Agilent 2100 Bioanalyzer.

The sample consisted of blood. The TCR originated in a woman between 65 and 79 years old with Graves' ophthalmopathy. The V and J segments used are TRBV7-2 and TRBJ2-7, with 7 bases in between that match TRBD2. The sequenced DNA: TGTGCCAGCAGCTTAAGAGCGGGACACGAGCAGTACTTC. This codes for CASSLRAGHEQYF.